This TCR beta chain is drawn from a study of T cell responses to AZD1222 COVID-19 vaccine. V shed 3 bases and J shed 4 bases, with 13 bases lying between them. Looked up from germline, CDR1 is SGHTA and CDR2 is FQGNSA. This CDR3 spans 14 amino acids. This table comes from immunoSEQ multiplex PCR, and its TCRdb copy is limited to in-frame clones, with some not included. The sample has 150,000 to 200,000 clones, approximately 90% seen once. The source material was peripheral blood, sampled 28 days after the second dose of the MenACWY control vaccine. The receptor was derived from an adult who received the MenACWY meningococcal vaccine as a control. The gene calls are TRBV7-2 and TRBJ2-7; TRBD2 might be the D (6 bases). CDR3 in amino acids: CASSFGVGRYEQYF. CDR3 DNA sequence: TGTGCCAGCAGCTTCGGGGTCGGGAGATACGAGCAGTACTTC. Based on the CDR3 plus reference TRBV7-2 and TRBJ2-7, the full variable domain is GAGVSQSPSNKVTEKGKDVELRCDPISGHTALYWYRQSLGQGLEFLIYFQGNSAPDKSGLPSDRFSAERTGGSVSTLTIQRTQQEDSAVYLCASSFGVGRYEQYFGPGTRLTVT.